The text below deals with one T cell receptor beta chain. This entry is derived from a study of T cells in Graves' hyperthyroidism and ophthalmopathy. The CDR3 extends over 15 amino acids. Trimming stripped 5 bases from V and 4 bases from J, with 19 bases between. Germline V lookup: CDR1 DFQATT, CDR2 SNEGSKA (reference sequence). Amplified TCR beta CDR3 regions derived from RNA transcripts. The HTBI primer set served for first-round RT-PCR of the TCR CDR3. TCRdb analysed the multiplex PCR reads with MiXCR anew, one entry per CDR3 protein. The sample holds 300,000 to 350,000 distinct CDR3 sequences, about 14% seen once. Newly diagnosed hyperthyroidism patients aged 18 to 65 years had disease lasting under 2 months.

The sequence was obtained from a woman under 40 with Graves' hyperthyroidism. The sequenced sample consisted of blood. The chain has TRBV20-1 and TRBJ2-3, with D uncertain. DNA for the CDR3: TGCAGTGCTCCCGCGCCTTTTGGATCCCCAGATACGCAGTATTTT. It yields the protein CSAPAPFGSPDTQYF.